This T cell receptor (beta chain) originates from a study of blood T cell repertoires in COVID-19. The wider study: Specimens from acute and convalescent COVID-19 originated in the United States, Italy and Spain. Sources were T cells, B-cell-depleted T cells, or PBMCs; the material itself was cDNA or gDNA.

Measured with immunoSEQ multiplex PCR; TCRdb has only the in-frame clones, and not every one. This table has fewer than 200,000 clones, more than 75% appearing once. This clone was detected only a few times. The TCR was taken from a woman in her 70s with COVID-19, enrolled during active disease. What was sequenced was peripheral blood.

The CDR3 DNA follows: TGTGCCAGCTCACCAATAGAGGCGGCGGGGGGTAACACCATATATTTT. It is translated as CASSPIEAAGGNTIYF. J is TRBJ1-3 and V is TRBV18, with D perhaps TRBD1 (5 bases). Trimming shortened V by 2 bases and J by 7 bases, and 18 bases separated the two germline ends. CDR1 is KGHSH and CDR2 is LQKENI in the germline V gene. CDR3 length: 16 amino acids.